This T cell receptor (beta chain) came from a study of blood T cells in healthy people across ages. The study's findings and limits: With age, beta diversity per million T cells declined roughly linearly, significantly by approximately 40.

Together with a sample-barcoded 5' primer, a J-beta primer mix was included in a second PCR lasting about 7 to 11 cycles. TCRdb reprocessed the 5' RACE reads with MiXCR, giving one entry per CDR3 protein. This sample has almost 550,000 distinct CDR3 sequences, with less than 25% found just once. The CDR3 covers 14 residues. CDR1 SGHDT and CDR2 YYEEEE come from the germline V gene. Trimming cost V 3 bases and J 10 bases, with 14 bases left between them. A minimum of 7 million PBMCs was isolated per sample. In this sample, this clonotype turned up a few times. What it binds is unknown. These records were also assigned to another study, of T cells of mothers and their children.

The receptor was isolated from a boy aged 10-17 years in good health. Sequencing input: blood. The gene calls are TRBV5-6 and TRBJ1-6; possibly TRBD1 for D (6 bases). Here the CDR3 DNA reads TGTGCCAGCAGCTCGGGGGCAGGGCCATCACCCCTCCACTTT. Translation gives CASSSGAGPSPLHF.